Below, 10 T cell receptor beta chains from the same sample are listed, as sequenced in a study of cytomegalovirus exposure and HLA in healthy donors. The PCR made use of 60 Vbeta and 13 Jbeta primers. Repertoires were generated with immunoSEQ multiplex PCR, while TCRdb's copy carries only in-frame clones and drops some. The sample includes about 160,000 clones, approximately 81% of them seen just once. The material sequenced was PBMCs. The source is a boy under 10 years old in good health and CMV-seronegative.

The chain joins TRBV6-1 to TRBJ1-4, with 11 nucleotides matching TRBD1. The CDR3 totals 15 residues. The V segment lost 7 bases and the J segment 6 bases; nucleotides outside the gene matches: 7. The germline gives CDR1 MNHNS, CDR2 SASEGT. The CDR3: CASNPGGQGDEKLFF. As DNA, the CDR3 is TGTGCCAGCAACCCAGGGGGACAGGGGGATGAAAAACTGTTTTTT.

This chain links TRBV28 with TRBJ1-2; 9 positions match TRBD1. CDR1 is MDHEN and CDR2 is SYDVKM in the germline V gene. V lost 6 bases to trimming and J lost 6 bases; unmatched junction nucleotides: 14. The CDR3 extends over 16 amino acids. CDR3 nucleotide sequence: TGTGCCAGCAGCTGCACAGGGGGCGAACGTAATAATGGCTACACCTTC. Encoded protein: CASSCTGGERNNGYTF.

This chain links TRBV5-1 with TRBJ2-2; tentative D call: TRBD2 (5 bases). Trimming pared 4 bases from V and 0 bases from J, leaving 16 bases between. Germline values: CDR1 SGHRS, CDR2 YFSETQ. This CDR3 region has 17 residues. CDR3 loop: CASSGPPDLANTGELFF. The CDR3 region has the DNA TGCGCCAGCAGCGGGCCCCCGGACTTAGCGAACACCGGGGAGCTGTTTTTT.

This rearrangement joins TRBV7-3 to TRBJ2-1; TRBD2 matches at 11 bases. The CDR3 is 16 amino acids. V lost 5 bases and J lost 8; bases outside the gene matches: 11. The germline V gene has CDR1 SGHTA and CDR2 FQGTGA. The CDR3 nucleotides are TGTGCCAGCAGCCCCCGCGCGGCTAGCGGGAGGTATGAGCAGTTCTTC. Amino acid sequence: CASSPRAASGRYEQFF.

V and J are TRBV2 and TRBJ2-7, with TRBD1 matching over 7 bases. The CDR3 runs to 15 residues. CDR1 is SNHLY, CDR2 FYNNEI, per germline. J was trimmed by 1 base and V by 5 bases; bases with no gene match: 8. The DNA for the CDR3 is TGTGCCAGCAGTCCCGGAAGGGACAGATCCTACGAGCAGTACGTC. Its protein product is CASSPGRDRSYEQYV.

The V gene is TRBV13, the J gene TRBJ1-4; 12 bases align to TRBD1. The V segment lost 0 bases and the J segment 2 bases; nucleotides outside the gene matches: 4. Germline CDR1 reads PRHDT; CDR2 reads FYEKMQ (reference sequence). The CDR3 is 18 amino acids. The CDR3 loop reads CASSLGGTGGETNEKLFF. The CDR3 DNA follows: TGTGCCAGCAGCTTAGGAGGGACAGGGGGCGAGACTAATGAAAAACTGTTTTTT.

Here the CDR3 DNA reads TGCGCCAGCGCCTTGGTAGGACAGGGATCATCACCCCTCCACTTT. Protein: CASALVGQGSSPLHF. V usage is TRBV5-1 and J usage is TRBJ1-6; TRBD1 agrees at 8 bases. V was pared by 7 bases and J by 10 bases, with 13 bases of the junction left unmatched. Germline-derived CDR1 and CDR2 are SGHRS and YFSETQ. This CDR3 region has 15 residues. The complete variable domain, with remaining parts taken from reference TRBV5-1 and TRBJ1-6, reads KAGVTQTPRYLIKTRGQQVTLSCSPISGHRSVSWYQQTPGQGLQFLFEYFSETQRNKGNFPGRFSGRQFSNSRSEMNVSTLELGDSALYLCASALVGQGSSPLHFGNGTRLTVT.

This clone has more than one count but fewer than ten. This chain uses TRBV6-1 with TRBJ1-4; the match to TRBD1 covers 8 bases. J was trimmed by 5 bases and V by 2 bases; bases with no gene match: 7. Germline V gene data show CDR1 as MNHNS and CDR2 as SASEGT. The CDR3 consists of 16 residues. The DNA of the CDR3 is TGTGCCAGCAGTGAATTAGATGGGACAGGAAATGAAAAACTGTTTTTT. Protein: CASSELDGTGNEKLFF.

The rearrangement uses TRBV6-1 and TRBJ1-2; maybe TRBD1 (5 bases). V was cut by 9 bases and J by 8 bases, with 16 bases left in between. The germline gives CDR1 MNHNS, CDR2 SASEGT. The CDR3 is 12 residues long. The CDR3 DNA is TGTGCCAGTCAGACAGTGCCAAGGGGCTACACCTTC. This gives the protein CASQTVPRGYTF.

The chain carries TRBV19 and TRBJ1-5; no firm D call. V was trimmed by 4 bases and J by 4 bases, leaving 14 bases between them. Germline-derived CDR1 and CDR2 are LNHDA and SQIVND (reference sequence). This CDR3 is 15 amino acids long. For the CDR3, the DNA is TGTGCCAGTAGTACCCAAGGGAGTCGGAATCAGCCCCAGCATTTT. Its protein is CASSTQGSRNQPQHF.